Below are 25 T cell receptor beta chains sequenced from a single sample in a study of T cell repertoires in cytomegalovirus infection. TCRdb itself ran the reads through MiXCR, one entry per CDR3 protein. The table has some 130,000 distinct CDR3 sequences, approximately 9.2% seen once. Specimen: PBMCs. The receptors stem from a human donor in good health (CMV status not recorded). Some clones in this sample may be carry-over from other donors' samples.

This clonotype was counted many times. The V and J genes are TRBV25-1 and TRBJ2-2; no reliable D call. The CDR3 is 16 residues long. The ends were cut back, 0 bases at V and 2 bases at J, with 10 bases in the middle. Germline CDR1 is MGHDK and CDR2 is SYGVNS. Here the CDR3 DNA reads TGTGCCAGCAGTGAATATACCCAGCTTAACACCGGGGAGCTGTTTTTT. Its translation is CASSEYTQLNTGELFF.

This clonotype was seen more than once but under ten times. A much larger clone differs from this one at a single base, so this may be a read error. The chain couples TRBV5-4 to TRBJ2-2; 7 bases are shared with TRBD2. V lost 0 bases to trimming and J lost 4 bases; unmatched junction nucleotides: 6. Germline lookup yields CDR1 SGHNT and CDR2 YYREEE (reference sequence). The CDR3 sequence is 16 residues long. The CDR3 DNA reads TGTGCCAGCAGCTTGGTTCCGGGGGGAACCACCGGGGAGCTGTTTTTT. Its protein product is CASSLVPGGTTGELFF.

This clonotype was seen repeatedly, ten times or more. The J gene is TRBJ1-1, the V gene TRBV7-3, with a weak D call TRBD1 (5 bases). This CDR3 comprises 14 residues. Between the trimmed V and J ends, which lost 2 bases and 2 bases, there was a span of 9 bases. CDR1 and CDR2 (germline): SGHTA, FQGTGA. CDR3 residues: CASSLSGANTEAFF. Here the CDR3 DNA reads TGTGCCAGCAGCTTATCCGGGGCTAACACTGAAGCTTTCTTT.

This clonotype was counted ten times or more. The CDR3 reads CASSLGPTTAGNTIYF. The CDR3 DNA reads as TGTGCCAGCAGCTTAGGGCCGACCACCGCTGGAAACACCATATATTTT. The V and J genes are TRBV7-2 and TRBJ1-3; D is unresolved. V was pared by 1 base and J by 2 bases, with 12 bases between. CDR1 and CDR2 (germline): SGHTA, FQGNSA. The CDR3 has 16 residues.

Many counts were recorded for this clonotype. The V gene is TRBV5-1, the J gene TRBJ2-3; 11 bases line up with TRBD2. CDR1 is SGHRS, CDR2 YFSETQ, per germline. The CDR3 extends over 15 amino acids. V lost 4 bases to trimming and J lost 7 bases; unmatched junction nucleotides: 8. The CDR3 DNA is TGCGCCAGCAGCCTCACGACTAGCGGGGCCCATACGCAGTATTTT. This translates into CASSLTTSGAHTQYF.

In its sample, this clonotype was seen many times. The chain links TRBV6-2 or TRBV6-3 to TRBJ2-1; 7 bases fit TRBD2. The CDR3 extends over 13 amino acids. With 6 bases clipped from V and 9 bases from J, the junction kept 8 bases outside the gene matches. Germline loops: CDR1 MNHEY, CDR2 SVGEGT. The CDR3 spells CASRAREEGEQFF. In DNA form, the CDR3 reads TGTGCCAGCAGGGCCCGGGAGGAAGGTGAGCAGTTCTTC.

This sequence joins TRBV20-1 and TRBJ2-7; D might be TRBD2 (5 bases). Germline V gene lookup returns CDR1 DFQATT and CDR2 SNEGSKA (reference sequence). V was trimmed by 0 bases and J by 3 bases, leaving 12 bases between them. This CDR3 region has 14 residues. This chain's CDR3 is CSARDPGRDYEQYF. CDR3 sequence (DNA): TGCAGTGCTAGAGATCCTGGGAGAGACTACGAGCAGTACTTC.

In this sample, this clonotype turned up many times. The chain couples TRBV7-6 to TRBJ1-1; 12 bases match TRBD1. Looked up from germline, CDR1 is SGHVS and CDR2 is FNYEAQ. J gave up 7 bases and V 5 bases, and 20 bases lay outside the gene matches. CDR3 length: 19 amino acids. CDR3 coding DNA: TGTGCCAGCAGCGTCCCTGAATCCGGGACAGGGGGCCACCCCTATGAAGCTTTCTTT. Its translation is CASSVPESGTGGHPYEAFF.

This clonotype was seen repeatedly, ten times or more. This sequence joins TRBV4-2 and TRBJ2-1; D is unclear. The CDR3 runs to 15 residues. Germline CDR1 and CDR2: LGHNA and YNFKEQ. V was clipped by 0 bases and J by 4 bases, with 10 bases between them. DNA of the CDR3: TGTGCCAGCAGCCAAGACAGTGACGGGTACAATGAGCAGTTCTTC. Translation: CASSQDSDGYNEQFF.

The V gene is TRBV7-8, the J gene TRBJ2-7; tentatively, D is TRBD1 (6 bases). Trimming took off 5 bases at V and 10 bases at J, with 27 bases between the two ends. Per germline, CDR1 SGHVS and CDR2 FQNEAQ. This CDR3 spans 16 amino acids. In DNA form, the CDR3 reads TGTGCCAGCAGCGGACGGGCAGGGGACATACGGAACTACCAGTACTTC. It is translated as CASSGRAGDIRNYQYF.

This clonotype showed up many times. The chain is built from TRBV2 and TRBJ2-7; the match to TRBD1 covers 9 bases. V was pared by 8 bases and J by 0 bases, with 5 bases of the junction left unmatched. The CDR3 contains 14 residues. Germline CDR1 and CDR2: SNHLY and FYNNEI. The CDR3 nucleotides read TGTGCCAGCCTAGGACAGGGGAGCTCCTACGAGCAGTACTTC. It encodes CASLGQGSSYEQYF.

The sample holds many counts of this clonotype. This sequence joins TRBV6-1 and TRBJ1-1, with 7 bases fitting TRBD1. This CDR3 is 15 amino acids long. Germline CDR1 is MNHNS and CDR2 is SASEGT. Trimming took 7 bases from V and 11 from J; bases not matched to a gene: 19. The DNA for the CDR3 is TGTGCCAGCAAACCCTCTCTGACAGGGTTAGGCCGGGCTTTCTTT. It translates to CASKPSLTGLGRAFF.

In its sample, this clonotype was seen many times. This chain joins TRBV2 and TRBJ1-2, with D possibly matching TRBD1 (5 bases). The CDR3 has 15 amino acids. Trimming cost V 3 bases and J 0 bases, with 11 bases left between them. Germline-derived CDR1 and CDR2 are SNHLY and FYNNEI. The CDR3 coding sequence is TGTGCCAGCAGTGAGGAGACAGCCGCTAACTATGGCTACACCTTC. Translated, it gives CASSEETAANYGYTF.

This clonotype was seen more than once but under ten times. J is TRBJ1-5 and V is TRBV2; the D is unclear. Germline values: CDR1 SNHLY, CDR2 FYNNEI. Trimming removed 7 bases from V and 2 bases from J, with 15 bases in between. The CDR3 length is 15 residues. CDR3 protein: CASNARAVGNQPQHF. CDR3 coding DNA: TGTGCCAGCAATGCGAGGGCGGTGGGCAATCAGCCCCAGCATTTT.

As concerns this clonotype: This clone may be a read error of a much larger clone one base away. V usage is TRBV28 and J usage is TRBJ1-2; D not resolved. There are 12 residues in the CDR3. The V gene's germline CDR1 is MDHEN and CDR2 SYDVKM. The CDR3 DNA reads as TGTGCCAGCTCCCTGCGAGGTTATGTCTACACCTTC. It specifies CASSLRGYVYTF.

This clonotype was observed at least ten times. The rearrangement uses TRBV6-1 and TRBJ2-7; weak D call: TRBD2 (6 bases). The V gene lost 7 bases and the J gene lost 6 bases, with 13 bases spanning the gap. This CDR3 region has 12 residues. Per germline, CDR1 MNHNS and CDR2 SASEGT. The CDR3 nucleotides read TGTGCCAGCAATCACGCGCGGGGCGAGCAGTACTTC. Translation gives CASNHARGEQYF.

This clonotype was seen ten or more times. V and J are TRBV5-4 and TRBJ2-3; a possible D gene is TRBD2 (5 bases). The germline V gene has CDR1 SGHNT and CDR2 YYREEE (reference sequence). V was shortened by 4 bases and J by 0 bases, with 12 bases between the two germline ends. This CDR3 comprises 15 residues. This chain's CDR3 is CASSPGIFSTDTQYF. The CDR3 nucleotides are TGTGCCAGCAGCCCCGGGATTTTTAGCACAGATACGCAGTATTTT.

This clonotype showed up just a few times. The CDR3 DNA reads TGCAGTGCTCGAACCACCATAAGGAGCTCCTACAATGAGCAGTTCTTC. Protein: CSARTTIRSSYNEQFF. V gene TRBV20-1 combines with J gene TRBJ2-1; no clear D gene. From germline, CDR1 is DFQATT and CDR2 SNEGSKA (reference sequence). Trimming removed 5 bases from V and 0 bases from J, with 17 bases in between. CDR3 length: 16 amino acids.

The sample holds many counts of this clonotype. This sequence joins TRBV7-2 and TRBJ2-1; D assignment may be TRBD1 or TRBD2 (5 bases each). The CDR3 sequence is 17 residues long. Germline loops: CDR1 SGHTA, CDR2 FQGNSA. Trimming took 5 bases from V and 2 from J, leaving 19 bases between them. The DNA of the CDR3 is TGTGCCAGCAGCCTACCCTTTCGGGGCGAGACCTACAATGAGCAGTTCTTC. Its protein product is CASSLPFRGETYNEQFF.

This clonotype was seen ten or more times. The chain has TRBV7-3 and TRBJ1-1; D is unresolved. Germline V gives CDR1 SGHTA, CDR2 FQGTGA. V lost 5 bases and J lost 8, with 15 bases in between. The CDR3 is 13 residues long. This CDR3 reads CASSLLGQAEAFF. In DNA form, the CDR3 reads TGTGCCAGCAGCCTCCTCGGGCAGGCAGAAGCTTTCTTT.

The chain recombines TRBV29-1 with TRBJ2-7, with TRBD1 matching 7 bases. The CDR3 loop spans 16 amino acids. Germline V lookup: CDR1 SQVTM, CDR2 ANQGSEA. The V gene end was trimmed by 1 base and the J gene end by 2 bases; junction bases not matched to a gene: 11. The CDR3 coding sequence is TGCAGCGTTGAAGCCACCGGGACAGCGTACCCCTACGAGCAGTACTTC. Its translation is CSVEATGTAYPYEQYF.

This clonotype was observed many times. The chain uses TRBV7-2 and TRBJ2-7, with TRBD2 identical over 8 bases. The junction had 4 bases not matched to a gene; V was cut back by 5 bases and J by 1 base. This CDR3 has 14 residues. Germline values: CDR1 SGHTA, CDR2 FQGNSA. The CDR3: CASSPGGSSYEQYF. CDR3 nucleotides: TGTGCCAGCAGCCCGGGGGGGAGTTCCTACGAGCAGTACTTC.

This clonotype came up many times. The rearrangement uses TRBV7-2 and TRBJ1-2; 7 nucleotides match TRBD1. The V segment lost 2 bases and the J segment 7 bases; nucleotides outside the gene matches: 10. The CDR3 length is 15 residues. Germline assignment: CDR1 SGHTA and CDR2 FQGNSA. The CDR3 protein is CASSLPGQRGGGYTF. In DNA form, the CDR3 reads TGTGCCAGCAGCTTACCGGGACAGAGAGGAGGTGGCTACACCTTC.

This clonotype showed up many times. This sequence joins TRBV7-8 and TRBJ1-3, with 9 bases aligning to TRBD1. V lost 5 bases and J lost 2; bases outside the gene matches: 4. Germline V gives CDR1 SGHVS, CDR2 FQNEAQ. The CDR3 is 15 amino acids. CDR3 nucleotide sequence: TGTGCCAGCAGCATCCGACAGGGGGCTGGAAACACCATATATTTT. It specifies CASSIRQGAGNTIYF. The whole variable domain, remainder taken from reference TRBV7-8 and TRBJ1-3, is GAGVSQSPRYKVAKRGQDVALRCDPISGHVSLFWYQQALGQGPEFLTYFQNEAQLDKSGLPSDRFFAERPEGSVSTLKIQRTQQEDSAVYLCASSIRQGAGNTIYFGEGSWLTVV.

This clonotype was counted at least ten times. The CDR3 region is CASSLGWTEQETQYF. The CDR3 DNA follows: TGTGCCAGCAGCTTAGGATGGACAGAGCAAGAGACCCAGTACTTC. The chain uses TRBV7-6 and TRBJ2-5; weak D call: TRBD1 (6 bases). The V gene's germline CDR1 is SGHVS and CDR2 FNYEAQ. The CDR3 sequence is 15 residues long. Trimming took 1 base from V and 2 from J, leaving 11 bases between them.